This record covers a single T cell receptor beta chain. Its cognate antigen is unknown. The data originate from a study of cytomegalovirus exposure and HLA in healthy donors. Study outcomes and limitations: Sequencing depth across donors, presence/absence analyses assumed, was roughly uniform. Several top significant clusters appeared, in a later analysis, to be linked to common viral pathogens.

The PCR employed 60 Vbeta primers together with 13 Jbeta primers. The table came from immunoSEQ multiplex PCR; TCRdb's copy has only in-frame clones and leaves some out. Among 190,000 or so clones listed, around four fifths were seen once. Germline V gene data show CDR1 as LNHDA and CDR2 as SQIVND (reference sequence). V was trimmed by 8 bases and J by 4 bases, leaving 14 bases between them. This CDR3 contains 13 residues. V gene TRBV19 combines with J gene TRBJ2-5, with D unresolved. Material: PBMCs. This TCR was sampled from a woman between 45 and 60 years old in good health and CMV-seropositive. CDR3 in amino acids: CASDCWYLETQYF. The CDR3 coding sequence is TGTGCCAGTGACTGCTGGTATCTAGAGACCCAGTACTTC. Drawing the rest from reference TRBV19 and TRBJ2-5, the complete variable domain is DGGITQSPKYLFRKEGQNVTLSCEQNLNHDAMYWYRQDPGQGLRLIYYSQIVNDFQKGDIAEGYSVSREKKESFPLTVTSAQKNPTAFYLCASDCWYLETQYFGPGTRLLVL.